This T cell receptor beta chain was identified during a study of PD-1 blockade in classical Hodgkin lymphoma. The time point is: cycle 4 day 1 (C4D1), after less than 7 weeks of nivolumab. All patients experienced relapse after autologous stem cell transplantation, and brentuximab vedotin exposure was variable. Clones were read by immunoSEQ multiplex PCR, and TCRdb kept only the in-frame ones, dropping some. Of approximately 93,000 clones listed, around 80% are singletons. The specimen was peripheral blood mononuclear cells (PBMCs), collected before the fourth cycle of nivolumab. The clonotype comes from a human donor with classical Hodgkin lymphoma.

CDR3 amino acids: CASSRGGNQPQHF. The CDR3, as DNA: TGTGCCAGCTCGAGAGGCGGGAATCAGCCCCAGCATTTT. The chain has TRBV5-4 and TRBJ1-5; D is unresolved. Looked up from germline, CDR1 is SGHNT and CDR2 is YYREEE (reference sequence). Trimming left V 7 bases short and J 4 bases short, with 12 bases between. The CDR3 sequence is 13 residues long.